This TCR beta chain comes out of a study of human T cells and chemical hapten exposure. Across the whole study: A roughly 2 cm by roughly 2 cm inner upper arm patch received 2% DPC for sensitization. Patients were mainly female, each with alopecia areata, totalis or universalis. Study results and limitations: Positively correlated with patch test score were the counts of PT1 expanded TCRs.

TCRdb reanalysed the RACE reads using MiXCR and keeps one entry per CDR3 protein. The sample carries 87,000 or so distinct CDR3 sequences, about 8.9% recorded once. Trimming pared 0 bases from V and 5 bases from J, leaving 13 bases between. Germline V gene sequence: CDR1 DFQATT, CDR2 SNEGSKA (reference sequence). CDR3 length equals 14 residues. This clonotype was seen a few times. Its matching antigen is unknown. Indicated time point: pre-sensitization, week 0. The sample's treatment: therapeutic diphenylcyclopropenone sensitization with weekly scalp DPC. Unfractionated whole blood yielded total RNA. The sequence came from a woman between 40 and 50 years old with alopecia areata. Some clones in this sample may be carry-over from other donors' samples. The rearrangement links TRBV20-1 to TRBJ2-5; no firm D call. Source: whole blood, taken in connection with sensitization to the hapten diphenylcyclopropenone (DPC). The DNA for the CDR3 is TGCAGTGCTAGAGATATAAGGGATGAGGAGACCCAGTACTTC. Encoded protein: CSARDIRDEETQYF.